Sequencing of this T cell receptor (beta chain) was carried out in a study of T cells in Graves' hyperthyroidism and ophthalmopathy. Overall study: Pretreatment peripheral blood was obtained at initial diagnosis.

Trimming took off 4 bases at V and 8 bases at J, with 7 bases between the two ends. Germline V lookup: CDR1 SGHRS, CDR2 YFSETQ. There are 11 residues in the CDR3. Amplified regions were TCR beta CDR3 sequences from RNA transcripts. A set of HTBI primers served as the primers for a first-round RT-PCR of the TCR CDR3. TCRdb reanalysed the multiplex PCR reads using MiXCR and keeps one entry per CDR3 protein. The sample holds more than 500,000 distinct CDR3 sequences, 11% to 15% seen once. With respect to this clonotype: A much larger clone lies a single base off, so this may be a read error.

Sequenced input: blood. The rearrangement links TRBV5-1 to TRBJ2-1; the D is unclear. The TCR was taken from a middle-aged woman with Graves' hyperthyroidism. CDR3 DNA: TGCGCCAGCAGCAGAGAATATGAGCAGTTCTTC. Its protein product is CASSREYEQFF. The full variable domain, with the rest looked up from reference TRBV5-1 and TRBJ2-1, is KAGVTQTPRYLIKTRGQQVTLSCSPISGHRSVSWYQQTPGQGLQFLFEYFSETQRNKGNFPGRFSGRQFSNSRSEMNVSTLELGDSALYLCASSREYEQFFGPGTRLTVL.